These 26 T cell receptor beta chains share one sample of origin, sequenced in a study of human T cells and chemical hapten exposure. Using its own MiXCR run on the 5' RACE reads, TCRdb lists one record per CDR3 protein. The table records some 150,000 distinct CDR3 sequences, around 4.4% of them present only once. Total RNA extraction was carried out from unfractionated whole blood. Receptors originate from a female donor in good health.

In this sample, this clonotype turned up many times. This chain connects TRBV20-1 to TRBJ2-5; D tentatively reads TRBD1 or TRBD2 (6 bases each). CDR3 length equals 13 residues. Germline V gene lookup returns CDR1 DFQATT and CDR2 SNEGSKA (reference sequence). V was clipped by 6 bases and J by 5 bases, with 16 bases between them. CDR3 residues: CSAPVGGSETQYF. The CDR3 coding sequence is TGCAGTGCCCCCGTGGGGGGCTCGGAGACCCAGTACTTC.

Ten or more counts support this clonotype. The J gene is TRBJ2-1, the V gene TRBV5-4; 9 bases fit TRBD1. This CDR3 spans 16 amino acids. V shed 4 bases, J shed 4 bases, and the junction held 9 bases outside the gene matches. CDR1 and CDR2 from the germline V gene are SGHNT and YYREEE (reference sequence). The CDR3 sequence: CASSPPRGQGYNEQFF. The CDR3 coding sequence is TGTGCCAGCAGCCCACCGAGGGGACAGGGATACAATGAGCAGTTCTTC.

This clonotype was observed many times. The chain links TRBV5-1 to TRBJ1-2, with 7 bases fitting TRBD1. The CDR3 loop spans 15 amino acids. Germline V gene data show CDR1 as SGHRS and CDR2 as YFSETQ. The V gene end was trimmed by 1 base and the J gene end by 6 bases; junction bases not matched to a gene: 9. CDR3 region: CASSLPGQSTNGYTF. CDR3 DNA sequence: TGCGCCAGCAGCTTGCCGGGACAGTCGACAAATGGCTACACCTTC.

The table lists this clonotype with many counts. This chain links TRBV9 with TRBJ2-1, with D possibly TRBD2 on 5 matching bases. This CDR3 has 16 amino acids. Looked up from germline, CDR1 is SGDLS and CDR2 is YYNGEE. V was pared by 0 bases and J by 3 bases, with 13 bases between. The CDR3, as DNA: TGTGCCAGCAGCGTAGATTGGGGAGCAGGCTACAATGAGCAGTTCTTC. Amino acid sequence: CASSVDWGAGYNEQFF.

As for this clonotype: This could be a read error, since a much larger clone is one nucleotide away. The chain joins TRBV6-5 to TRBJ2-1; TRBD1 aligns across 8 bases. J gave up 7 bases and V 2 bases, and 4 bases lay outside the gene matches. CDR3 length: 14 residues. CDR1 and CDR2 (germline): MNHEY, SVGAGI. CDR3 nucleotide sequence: TGTGCCAGCAGTTACGTGGACAGGGATAATGAGCAGTTCTTC. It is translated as CASSYVDRDNEQFF.

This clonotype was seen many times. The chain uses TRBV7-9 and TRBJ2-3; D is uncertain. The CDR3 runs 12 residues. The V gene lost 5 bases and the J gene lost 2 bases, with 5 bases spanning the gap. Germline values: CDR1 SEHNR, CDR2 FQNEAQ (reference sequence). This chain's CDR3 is CASSLHTDTQYF. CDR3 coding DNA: TGTGCCAGCAGCCTACACACAGATACGCAGTATTTT.

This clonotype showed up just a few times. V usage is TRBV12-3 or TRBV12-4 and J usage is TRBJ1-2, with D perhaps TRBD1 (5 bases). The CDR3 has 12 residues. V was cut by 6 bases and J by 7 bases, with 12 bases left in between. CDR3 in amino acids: CASSSRGGGYTF. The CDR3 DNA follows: TGTGCCAGCAGCTCCCGTGGGGGTGGCTACACCTTC.

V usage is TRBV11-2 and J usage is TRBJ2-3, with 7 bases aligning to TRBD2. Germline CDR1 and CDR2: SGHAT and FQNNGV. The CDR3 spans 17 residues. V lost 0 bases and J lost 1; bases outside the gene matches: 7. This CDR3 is CASSLEVRSGGTDTQYF. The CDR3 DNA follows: TGTGCCAGCAGCTTAGAGGTGCGAAGCGGGGGCACAGATACGCAGTATTTT.

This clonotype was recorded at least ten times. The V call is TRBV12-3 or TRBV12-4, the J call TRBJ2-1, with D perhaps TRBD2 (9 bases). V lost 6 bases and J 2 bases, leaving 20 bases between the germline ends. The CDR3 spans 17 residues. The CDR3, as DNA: TGTGCCAGCAGCCCAGGGGGCGGGAGGGTAACCTACAATGAGCAGTTCTTC. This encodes CASSPGGGRVTYNEQFF.

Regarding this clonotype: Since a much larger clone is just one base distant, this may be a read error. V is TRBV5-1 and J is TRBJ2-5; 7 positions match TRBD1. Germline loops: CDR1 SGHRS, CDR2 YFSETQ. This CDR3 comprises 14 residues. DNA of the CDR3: TGCGCCAGCAGCTTGGGTCCAGGGGGAGAGACCCAGTGCTTC. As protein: CASSLGPGGETQCF.

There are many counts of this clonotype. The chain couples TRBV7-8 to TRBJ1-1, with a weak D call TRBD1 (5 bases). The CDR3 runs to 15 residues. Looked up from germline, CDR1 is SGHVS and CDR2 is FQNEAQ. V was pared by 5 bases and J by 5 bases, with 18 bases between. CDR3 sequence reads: CASSLDETGGTEAFF. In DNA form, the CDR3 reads TGTGCCAGCAGCCTAGACGAGACGGGGGGTACTGAAGCTTTCTTT.

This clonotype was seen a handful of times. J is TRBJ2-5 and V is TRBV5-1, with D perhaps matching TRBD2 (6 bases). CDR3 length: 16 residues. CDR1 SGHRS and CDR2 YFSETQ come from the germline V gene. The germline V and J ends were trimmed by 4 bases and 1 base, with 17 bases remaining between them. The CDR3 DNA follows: TGCGCCAGCAGCCCTCCCCTTTCCGGGAGCCAAGAGACCCAGTACTTC. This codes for CASSPPLSGSQETQYF.

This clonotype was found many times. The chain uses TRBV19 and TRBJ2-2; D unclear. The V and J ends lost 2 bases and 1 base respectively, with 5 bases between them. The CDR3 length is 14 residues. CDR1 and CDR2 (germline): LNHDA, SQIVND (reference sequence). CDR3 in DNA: TGTGCCAGTAGTATAAAGAAGAACACCGGGGAGCTGTTTTTT. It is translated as CASSIKKNTGELFF.

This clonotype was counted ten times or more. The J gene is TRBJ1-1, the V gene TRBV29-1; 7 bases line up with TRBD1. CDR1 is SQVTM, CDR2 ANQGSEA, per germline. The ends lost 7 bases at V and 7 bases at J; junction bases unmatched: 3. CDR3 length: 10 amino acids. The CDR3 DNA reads TGCAGCGCTGACAGGGATGAAGCTTTCTTT. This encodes CSADRDEAFF.

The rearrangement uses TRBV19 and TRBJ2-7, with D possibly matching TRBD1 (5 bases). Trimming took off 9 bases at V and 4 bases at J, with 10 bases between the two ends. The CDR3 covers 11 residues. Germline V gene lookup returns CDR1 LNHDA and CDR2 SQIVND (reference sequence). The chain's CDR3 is CASTGEYEQYF. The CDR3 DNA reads TGTGCCAGCACAGGAGAATACGAGCAGTACTTC.

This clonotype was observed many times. CDR3 DNA: TGTGCCAGCAGCCAGGAACAGGGCCGGGGGAACACTGAAGCTTTCTTT. It translates to CASSQEQGRGNTEAFF. The chain employs TRBV4-2 and TRBJ1-1; D is possibly TRBD1 (6 bases). With 3 bases removed from V and 1 base from J, the gap between germline ends came to 15 bases. This CDR3 comprises 16 residues. CDR1 and CDR2 from the germline V gene are LGHNA and YNFKEQ.

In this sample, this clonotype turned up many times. The CDR3 nucleotides read TGTGCCACGGGGAGAAGCTCCTACGAGCAGTACTTC. Translation: CATGRSSYEQYF. The chain joins TRBV27 to TRBJ2-7, with D possibly being TRBD2 (5 bases). In germline, CDR1 is MNHEY, CDR2 SMNVEV (reference sequence). V was clipped by 10 bases and J by 0 bases, with 10 bases between them. CDR3 size: 12 residues.

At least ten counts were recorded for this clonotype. CDR3 sequence reads: CASGVGPTQETQYF. CDR3 bases: TGTGCCAGTGGAGTCGGACCGACGCAAGAGACCCAGTACTTC. The chain employs TRBV19 and TRBJ2-5; D gene uncertain. Germline lookup yields CDR1 LNHDA and CDR2 SQIVND (reference sequence). CDR3 length: 14 residues. V lost 8 bases to trimming and J lost 2 bases, with 15 bases between them.

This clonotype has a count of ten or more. Written as DNA, the CDR3 is TGTGCCAGCAGCAGGGTAGGCAATCAGCCCCAGCATTTT. Translated, it gives CASSRVGNQPQHF. The chain couples TRBV6-5 to TRBJ1-5; a weak D match, TRBD1 (5 bases). This CDR3 is 13 amino acids long. Germline CDR1 MNHEY, CDR2 SVGAGI. The germline V and J ends were trimmed by 6 bases and 2 bases, with 8 bases remaining between them.

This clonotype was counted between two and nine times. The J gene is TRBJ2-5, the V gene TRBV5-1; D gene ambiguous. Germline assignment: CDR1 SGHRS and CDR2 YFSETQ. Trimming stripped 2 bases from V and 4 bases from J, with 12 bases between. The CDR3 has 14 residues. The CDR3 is CASSLSPDRETQYF. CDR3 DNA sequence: TGCGCCAGCAGCTTAAGTCCGGATCGAGAGACCCAGTACTTC.

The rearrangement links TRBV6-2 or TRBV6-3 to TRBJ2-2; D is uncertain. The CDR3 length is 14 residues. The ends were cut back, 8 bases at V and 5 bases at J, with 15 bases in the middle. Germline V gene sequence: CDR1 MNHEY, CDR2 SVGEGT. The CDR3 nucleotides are TGTGCCAGCGAGTACAATGTGAGGACCGGGGAGCTGTTTTTT. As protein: CASEYNVRTGELFF.

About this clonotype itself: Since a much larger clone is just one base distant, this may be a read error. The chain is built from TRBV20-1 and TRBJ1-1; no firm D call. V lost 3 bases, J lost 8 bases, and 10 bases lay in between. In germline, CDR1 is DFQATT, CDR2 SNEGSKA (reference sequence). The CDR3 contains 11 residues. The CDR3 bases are TGCAGTGCTAGTGAGGTGTCCGAAGCTTTCTTT. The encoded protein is CSASEVSEAFF.

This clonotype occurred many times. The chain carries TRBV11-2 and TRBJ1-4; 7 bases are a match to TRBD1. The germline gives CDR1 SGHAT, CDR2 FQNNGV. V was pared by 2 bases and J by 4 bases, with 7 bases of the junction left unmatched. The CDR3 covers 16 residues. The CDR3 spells CASSLTGVGLNEKLFF. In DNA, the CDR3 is TGTGCCAGCAGCTTAACAGGGGTGGGCCTTAATGAAAAACTGTTTTTT. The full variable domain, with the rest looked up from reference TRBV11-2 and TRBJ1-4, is EAGVAQSPRYKIIEKRQSVAFWCNPISGHATLYWYQQILGQGPKLLIQFQNNGVVDDSQLPKDRFSAERLKGVDSTLKIQPAKLEDSAVYLCASSLTGVGLNEKLFFGSGTQLSVL.

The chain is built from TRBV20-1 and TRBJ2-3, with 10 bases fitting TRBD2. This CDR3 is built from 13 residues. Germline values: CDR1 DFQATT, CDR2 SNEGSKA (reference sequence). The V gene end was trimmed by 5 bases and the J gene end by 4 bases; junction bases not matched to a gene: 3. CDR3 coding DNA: TGCAGTGCTGTTCTAGCGGGGGCAGATACGCAGTATTTT. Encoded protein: CSAVLAGADTQYF.

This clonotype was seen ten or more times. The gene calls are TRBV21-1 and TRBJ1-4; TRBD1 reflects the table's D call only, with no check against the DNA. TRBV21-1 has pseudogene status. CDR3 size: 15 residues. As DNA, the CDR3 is TGTGCCAGCAGCAAAGTACCGGCAGGGGGAGAAAAACTGTTTTTT. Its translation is CASSKVPAGGEKLFF.

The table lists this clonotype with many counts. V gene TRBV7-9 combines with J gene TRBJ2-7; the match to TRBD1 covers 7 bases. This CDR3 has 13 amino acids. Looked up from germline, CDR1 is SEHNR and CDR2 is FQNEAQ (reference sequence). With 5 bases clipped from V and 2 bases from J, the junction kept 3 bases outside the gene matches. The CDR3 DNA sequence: TGTGCCAGCAGCACCGGGACAGCCTACGAGCAGTACTTC. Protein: CASSTGTAYEQYF. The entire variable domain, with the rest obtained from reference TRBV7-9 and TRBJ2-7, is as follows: DTGVSQNPRHKITKRGQNVTFRCDPISEHNRLYWYRQTLGQGPEFLTYFQNEAQLEKSRLLSDRFSAERPKGSFSTLEIQRTEQGDSAMYLCASSTGTAYEQYFGPGTRLTVT.